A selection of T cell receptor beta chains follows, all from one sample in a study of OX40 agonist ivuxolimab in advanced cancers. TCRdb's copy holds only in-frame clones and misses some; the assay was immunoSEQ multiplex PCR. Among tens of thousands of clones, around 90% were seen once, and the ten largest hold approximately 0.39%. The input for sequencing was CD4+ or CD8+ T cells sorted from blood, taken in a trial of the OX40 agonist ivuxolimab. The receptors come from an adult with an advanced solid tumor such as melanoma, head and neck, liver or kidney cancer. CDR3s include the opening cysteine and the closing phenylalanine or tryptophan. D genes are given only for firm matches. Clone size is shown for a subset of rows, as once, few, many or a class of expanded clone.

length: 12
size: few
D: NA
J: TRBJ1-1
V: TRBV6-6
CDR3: CAIEAVNTEAFF
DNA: TGTGCCATCGAGGCAGTGAACACTGAAGCTTTCTTT

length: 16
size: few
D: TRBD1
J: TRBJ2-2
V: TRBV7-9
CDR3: CASSPRTGGLTGELFF
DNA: TGTGCCAGCAGCCCTCGGACAGGGGGCTTGACCGGGGAGCTGTTTTTT

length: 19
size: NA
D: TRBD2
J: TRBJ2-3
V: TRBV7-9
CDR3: CASSGGTSGGTPARDTQYF
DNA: TGTGCCAGCAGCGGCGGGACTAGCGGGGGGACCCCCGCCCGGGATACGCAGTATTTT

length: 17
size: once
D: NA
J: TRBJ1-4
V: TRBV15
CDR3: CATSRAPSGRLNEKLFF
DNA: TGTGCCACCAGCAGAGCTCCCTCGGGACGACTGAATGAAAAACTGTTTTTT

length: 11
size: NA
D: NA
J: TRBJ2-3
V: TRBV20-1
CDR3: CSARHPDTQYF
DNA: TGCAGTGCTAGACACCCAGATACGCAGTATTTT

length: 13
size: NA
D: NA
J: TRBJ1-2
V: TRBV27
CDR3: CASSSTGPGGYTF
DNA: TGTGCCAGCAGTTCTACAGGCCCTGGTGGCTACACCTTC

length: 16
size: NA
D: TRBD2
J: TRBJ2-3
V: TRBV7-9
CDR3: CASSPSPTSGTDTQYF
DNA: TGTGCCAGCAGCCCGTCGCCCACTAGCGGCACAGATACGCAGTATTTT

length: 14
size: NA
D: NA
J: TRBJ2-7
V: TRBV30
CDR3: CAWSVALGSYEQYF
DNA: TGTGCCTGGAGTGTCGCACTGGGGTCCTACGAGCAGTACTTC

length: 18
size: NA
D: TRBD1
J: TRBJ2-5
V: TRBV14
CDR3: CASSHVDRGRSAKETQYF
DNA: TGTGCCAGCAGCCATGTTGACAGGGGGCGATCCGCCAAAGAGACCCAGTACTTC

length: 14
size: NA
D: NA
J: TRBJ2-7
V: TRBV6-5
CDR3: CASSYQAGPYEQYF
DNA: TGTGCCAGCAGTTACCAGGCCGGCCCCTACGAGCAGTACTTC

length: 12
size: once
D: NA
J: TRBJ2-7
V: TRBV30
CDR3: CAWSYGSYEQYF
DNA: TGTGCCTGGAGTTATGGCTCCTACGAGCAGTACTTC

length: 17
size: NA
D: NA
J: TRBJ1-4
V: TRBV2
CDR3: CASSEPRRRQTNEKLFF
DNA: TGTGCCAGCAGTGAGCCTCGACGGAGGCAAACTAATGAAAAACTGTTTTTT

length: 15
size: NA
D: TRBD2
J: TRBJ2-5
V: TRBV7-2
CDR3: CASSFTGGAGETQYF
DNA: TGTGCCAGCAGCTTTACCGGGGGGGCAGGGGAGACCCAGTACTTC

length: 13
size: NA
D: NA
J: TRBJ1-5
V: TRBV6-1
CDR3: CASSIDSNQPQHF
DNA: TGTGCCAGCAGTATCGATAGCAATCAGCCCCAGCATTTT

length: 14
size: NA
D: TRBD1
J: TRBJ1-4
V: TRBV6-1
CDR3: CASRTGWSNEKLFF
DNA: TGTGCCAGCAGGACAGGGTGGAGTAATGAAAAACTGTTTTTT

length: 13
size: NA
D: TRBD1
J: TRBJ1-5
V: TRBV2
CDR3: CASNRQGTQPQHF
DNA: TGTGCCAGCAACCGACAGGGCACACAGCCCCAGCATTTT

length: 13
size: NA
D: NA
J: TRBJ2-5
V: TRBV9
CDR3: CASSVRGQETQYF
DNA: TGTGCCAGCAGCGTGAGGGGTCAGGAGACCCAGTACTTC

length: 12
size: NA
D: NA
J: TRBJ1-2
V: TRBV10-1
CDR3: CASRRRGDGYTF
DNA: TGCGCCAGCAGGCGTCGCGGGGACGGCTACACCTTC

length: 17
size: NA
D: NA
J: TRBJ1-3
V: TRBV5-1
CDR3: CASSKPTEGVAGNTIYF
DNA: TGCGCCAGCAGCAAACCGACAGAAGGGGTTGCTGGAAACACCATATATTTT

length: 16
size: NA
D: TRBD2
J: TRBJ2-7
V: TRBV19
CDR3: CASRKLGGIRSYEQYF
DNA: TGTGCCAGTAGAAAATTGGGGGGGATTAGATCCTACGAGCAGTACTTC

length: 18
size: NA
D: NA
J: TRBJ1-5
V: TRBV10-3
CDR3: CAISEPSQGTGGNQPQHF
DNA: TGTGCCATCAGTGAGCCCTCCCAAGGAACGGGCGGCAATCAGCCCCAGCATTTT

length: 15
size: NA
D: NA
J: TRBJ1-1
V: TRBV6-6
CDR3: CASRNRRIMNTEAFF
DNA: TGTGCCAGCAGGAACAGGCGAATCATGAACACTGAAGCTTTCTTT

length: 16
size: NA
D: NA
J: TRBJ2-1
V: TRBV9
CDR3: CASSVASSHVLGEQFF
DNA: TGTGCCAGCAGCGTAGCATCGAGTCACGTTCTTGGGGAGCAGTTCTTC

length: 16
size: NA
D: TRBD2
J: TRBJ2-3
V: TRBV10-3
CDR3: CAISAVAGGSTDTQYF
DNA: TGTGCCATCAGTGCGGTAGCGGGGGGGAGCACAGATACGCAGTATTTT

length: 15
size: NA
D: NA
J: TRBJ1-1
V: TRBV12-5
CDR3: CASGLVVGLGTEAFF
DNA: TGTGCTAGTGGTTTGGTTGTGGGTTTGGGCACTGAAGCTTTCTTT

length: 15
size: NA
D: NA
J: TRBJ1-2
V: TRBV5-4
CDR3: CASSLGTLTFYGYTF
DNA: TGTGCCAGCAGCCTCGGGACTCTTACCTTCTATGGCTACACCTTC

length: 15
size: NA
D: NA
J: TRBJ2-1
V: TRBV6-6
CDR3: CASSYSTGSGGEQFF
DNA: TGTGCCAGCAGTTACAGTACAGGGTCCGGGGGTGAGCAGTTCTTC

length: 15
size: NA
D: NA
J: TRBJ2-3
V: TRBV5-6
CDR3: CASSVRGFNTDTQYF
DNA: TGTGCCAGCAGCGTCAGGGGTTTCAACACAGATACGCAGTATTTT

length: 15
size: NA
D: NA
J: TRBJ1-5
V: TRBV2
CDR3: CASSLDSFSNQPQHF
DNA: TGTGCCAGCAGCCTGGACAGTTTTAGCAATCAGCCCCAGCATTTT

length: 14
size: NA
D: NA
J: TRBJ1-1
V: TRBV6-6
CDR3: CASSYSQTRAEAFF
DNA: TGTGCCAGCAGTTACTCTCAGACTAGAGCTGAAGCTTTCTTT

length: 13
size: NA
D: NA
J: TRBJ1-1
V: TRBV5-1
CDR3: CASSEVGNTEAFF
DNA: TGCGCCAGCAGTGAGGTAGGGAACACTGAAGCTTTCTTT

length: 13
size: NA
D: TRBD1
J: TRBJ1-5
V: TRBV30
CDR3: CAWGGQGNQPQHF
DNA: TGTGCCTGGGGGGGACAGGGGAATCAGCCCCAGCATTTT

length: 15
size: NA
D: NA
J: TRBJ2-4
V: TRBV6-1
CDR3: CASSEAQVAKNIQYF
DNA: TGTGCCAGCAGTGAAGCGCAGGTAGCCAAAAACATTCAGTACTTC

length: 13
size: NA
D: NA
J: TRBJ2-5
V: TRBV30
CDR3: CALNREWWETQYF
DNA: TGTGCCCTAAACAGGGAATGGTGGGAGACCCAGTACTTC

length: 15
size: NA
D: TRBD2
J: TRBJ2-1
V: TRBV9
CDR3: CASSEPSGGANEQFF
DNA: TGTGCCAGCAGCGAGCCTAGCGGGGGGGCCAATGAGCAGTTCTTC

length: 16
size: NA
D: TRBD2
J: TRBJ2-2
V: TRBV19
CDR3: CASSTGLAGTTGELFF
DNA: TGTGCCAGTAGTACTGGACTAGCGGGGACCACCGGGGAGCTGTTTTTT

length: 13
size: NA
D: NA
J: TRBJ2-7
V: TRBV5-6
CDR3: CASSSTGTWEQYF
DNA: TGTGCCAGCAGCTCCACAGGGACGTGGGAGCAGTACTTC

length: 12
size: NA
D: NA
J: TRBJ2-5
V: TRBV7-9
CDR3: CAGRGWGETQYF
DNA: TGTGCAGGTCGGGGGTGGGGCGAGACCCAGTACTTC

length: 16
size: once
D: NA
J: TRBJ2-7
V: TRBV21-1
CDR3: CASSKGDRDSHYEQYF
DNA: TGTGCCAGCAGCAAAGGGGACCGGGACAGCCACTACGAGCAGTACTTC

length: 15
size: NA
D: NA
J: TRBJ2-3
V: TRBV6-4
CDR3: CASSDMGTPTDTQYF
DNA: TGTGCCAGCAGTGACATGGGTACTCCCACAGATACGCAGTATTTT

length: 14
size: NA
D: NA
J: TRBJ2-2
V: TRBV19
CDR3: CASSWGRSPGELFF
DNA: TGTGCCTCCAGCTGGGGGCGTAGTCCCGGGGAGCTGTTTTTT

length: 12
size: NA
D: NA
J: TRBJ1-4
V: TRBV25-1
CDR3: CASSEYPKKLFF
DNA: TGTGCCAGCAGTGAATATCCAAAAAAACTGTTTTTT

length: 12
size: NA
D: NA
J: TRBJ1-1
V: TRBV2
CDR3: CASSEQGNEAFF
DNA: TGTGCCAGCAGTGAACAGGGTAATGAAGCTTTCTTT

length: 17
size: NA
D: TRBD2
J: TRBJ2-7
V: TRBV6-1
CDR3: CASSESSGGHLSYEQYF
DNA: TGTGCCAGCAGTGAATCGAGCGGGGGGCACCTCTCCTACGAGCAGTACTTC

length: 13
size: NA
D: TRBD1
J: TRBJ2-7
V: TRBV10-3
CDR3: CAISVEQGYEQYF
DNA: TGTGCCATCAGTGTAGAACAGGGGTACGAGCAGTACTTC

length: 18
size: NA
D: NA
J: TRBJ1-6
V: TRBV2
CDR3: CASRVDREMSSYNSPLHF
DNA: TGTGCCAGCAGGGTAGACAGAGAGATGAGCTCCTATAATTCACCCCTCCACTTT

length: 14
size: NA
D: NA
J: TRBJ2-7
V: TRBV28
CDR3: CASSSSFGSYEQYF
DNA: TGTGCCAGCAGTTCCTCATTCGGGTCCTACGAGCAGTACTTC

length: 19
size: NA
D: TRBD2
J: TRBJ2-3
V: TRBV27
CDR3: CASRLSGGGSSGRGDTQYF
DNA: TGTGCCAGCAGGCTCTCAGGTGGGGGATCGTCGGGGAGGGGAGATACGCAGTATTTT

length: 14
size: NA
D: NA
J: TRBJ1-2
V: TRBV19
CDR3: CASRPGISSYGYTF
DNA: TGTGCCAGTAGGCCCGGCATTTCTTCTTATGGCTACACCTTC

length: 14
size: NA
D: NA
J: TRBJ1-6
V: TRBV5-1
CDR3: CASSVGSENSPLHF
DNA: TGCGCCAGCAGCGTTGGGTCCGAAAATTCACCCCTCCACTTT

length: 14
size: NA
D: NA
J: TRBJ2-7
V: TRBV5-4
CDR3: CASSLRGFRYEQYF
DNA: TGTGCCAGCAGCTTGCGGGGGTTCCGATACGAGCAGTACTTC

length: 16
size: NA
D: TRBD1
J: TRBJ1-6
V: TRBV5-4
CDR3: CASSPGDRSGNSPLHF
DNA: TGTGCCAGCAGCCCGGGGGACAGGTCGGGTAATTCACCCCTCCACTTT